The 26 T cell receptor beta chains reported below all come from one sample, sequenced in a study of tumor-infiltrating lymphocytes in primary liver carcinoma (dated by TCRdb to the late 2010s). TCRdb records Illumina HiSeq 2500 as the sequencer. Using a constant-region primer and ProtoScript II reverse transcriptase, TCRbeta-specific cDNA was reverse-transcribed from around 520 ng total RNA. Three nested multiplex PCR rounds, following a slightly modified ARM-PCR procedure, were used to build the TCRbeta libraries. Each of the first two PCR rounds ran for about 10 cycles using multiplex TRBV1-TRBV30 forward primers together with a Cbeta reverse primer. TCRdb ran its own pipeline on the public reads, namely fastp trimming at Q25 and MiXCR clone calling, and kept in-frame beta chains. One record per CDR3 amino acid sequence lists the most common genes and DNA. In this sample the table shows approximately 300,000 distinct CDR3 sequences, more than 55% of which occur a single time. Of the sample, more than 8.5% is held by the ten largest clones.

Blood RNA was extracted from unsorted whole blood with TRIzol reagent; germline DNA came from the DNeasy Blood & Tissue kit. The sequenced material came from peripheral blood. These receptors were obtained from a middle-aged man with primary liver carcinoma and hepatitis B virus infection.

This clonotype was counted many times. V usage is TRBV12-3 or TRBV12-4 and J usage is TRBJ1-1; D remains unclear. V was trimmed by 6 bases and J by 5 bases, leaving 10 bases between them. CDR3 length: 12 residues. The CDR3 loop is CASRTATTEAFF. The DNA for the CDR3 is TGTGCCAGCAGGACGGCGACTACTGAAGCTTTCTTT.

Comment on this clonotype: A junction boundary mismatches the germline segment, possibly from a read error. The gene calls are TRBV11-2 and TRBJ2-7; possibly TRBD2 for D (5 bases). The germline gives CDR1 SGHAT, CDR2 FQNNGV. This CDR3 spans 15 amino acids. CDR3 nucleotide sequence: TGTACCAGCAGCTTAGTCAGGATAGCGAGCTACGAGCAGTACTTC. Protein product: CTSSLVRIASYEQYF.

Comment on this clonotype: This could be a read error, since a much larger clone is one nucleotide away. The genes are TRBV29-1 and TRBJ1-2; D gene unclear. The CDR3 length is 12 residues. Germline V CDR1 and CDR2: SQVTM, ANQGSEA. As DNA, the CDR3 is TGCAACGTTGGGGATAACCCAGTGGGCTACACCTTC. Encoded protein: CNVGDNPVGYTF.

Remarks on this clonotype: Just one base apart from a much larger clone, this may be a read error. The V call is TRBV5-6, the J call TRBJ2-5, with TRBD2 matching over 10 bases. V trimming: 4 bases; J trimming: 5 bases; junction bases outside the gene matches: 5. The CDR3 loop spans 14 amino acids. The germline V gene has CDR1 SGHDT and CDR2 YYEEEE. In DNA, the CDR3 is TGTGCCAGCAGCCCGGGACTAGCGAAGGAGACCCAGTACTTC. Translation gives CASSPGLAKETQYF.

This clonotype was seen ten or more times. This chain uses TRBV5-6 with TRBJ2-3; D perhaps matches TRBD2 (6 bases). Germline CDR1 reads SGHDT; CDR2 reads YYEEEE. The V end lost 3 bases, the J end lost 4 bases, and 18 bases lay between the germline ends. The CDR3 runs to 16 residues. The CDR3 protein is CASSSLFAGLPDTQYF. DNA for the CDR3: TGTGCCAGCAGCTCGTTATTTGCGGGATTGCCAGATACGCAGTATTTT.

About this clonotype: This may stem from a read error, because a much larger clone lies one nucleotide away. This chain links TRBV30 with TRBJ1-1; D unclear. V was clipped by 5 bases and J by 3 bases, with 13 bases between them. The CDR3 is 13 residues long. Germline loops: CDR1 GTSNPN, CDR2 SVGIG (reference sequence). The CDR3 here is CAWLRVFYTEAFF. For the CDR3, the DNA is TGTGCCTGGCTGAGGGTGTTTTACACTGAAGCTTTCTTT.

Remarks on this clonotype: A junction end diverges from the germline sequence, so it may reflect a read error. The chain has TRBV10-2 and TRBJ2-4; TRBD2 aligns across 13 bases. This CDR3 is built from 17 residues. Germline V lookup: CDR1 WSHSY, CDR2 SAAADI. CDR3 protein: CASNEGTSGIAKNIRYF. As DNA, the CDR3 is TGCGCCAGCAATGAGGGGACTAGCGGGATAGCCAAAAACATTCGGTACTTC.

This clonotype was seen a handful of times. The chain links TRBV6-2 or TRBV6-3 to TRBJ1-5; TRBD1 matches at 8 bases. Germline CDR1 MNHEY, CDR2 SVGEGT. The CDR3 is 13 amino acids. V dropped 7 bases and J dropped 7; count of bases not matched to a gene: 6. The CDR3 protein is CASTDRGSQPQHF. In DNA form, the CDR3 reads TGTGCCAGCACTGACAGGGGTAGCCAGCCCCAGCATTTT.

For this clonotype: A single base separates this from a much larger clone, so it may be a read error. V usage is TRBV6-6 and J usage is TRBJ1-4; no reliable D call. The length of the CDR3 is 13 residues. The germline gives CDR1 MNHNY, CDR2 SVGAGI (reference sequence). CDR3 loop: CGSSYSSNKKLFF. CDR3 sequence (DNA): TGTGGCAGCAGTTACTCGAGTAATAAAAAACTGTTTTTT.

A word on this clonotype: One end of the junction does not line up with germline, which may come from a read error. The V gene is TRBV12-3 or TRBV12-4, the J gene TRBJ1-2; TRBD1 matches 8 bases. The CDR3 length is 13 residues. The CDR3: CASSQTGDYGHTF. CDR3 bases: TGTGCCAGCAGCCAGACAGGGGACTATGGCCACACCTTC.

This clonotype has just a few counts. A much larger clone is a single base away; this may be a read error. V usage is TRBV4-2 and J usage is TRBJ2-1; 7 bases agree with TRBD1. There are 15 residues in the CDR3. V shed 4 bases and J 7 bases; nucleotides not matched to a gene: 10. Germline assignment: CDR1 LGHNA and CDR2 YNFKEQ. The CDR3 DNA sequence: TGTGCCAGCAGCCCCGACAGGGATCGGAGGAATGAGCAGTTCTTC. This encodes CASSPDRDRRNEQFF.

In this sample, this clonotype turned up many times. The V gene is TRBV6-6, the J gene TRBJ2-5; 10 bases fit TRBD2. V shed 5 bases, J shed 5 bases, and the junction held 20 bases outside the gene matches. The CDR3 extends over 19 amino acids. Germline CDR1 reads MNHNY; CDR2 reads SVGAGI (reference sequence). CDR3 residues: CASSPTLGLAGVGRETQYF. CDR3 nucleotide sequence: TGTGCCAGCAGTCCTACCCTAGGGCTAGCGGGAGTAGGACGGGAGACCCAGTACTTC.

Comments on this clonotype: One junction end disagrees with the germline gene, perhaps due to a read error. V gene TRBV13 combines with J gene TRBJ2-3; 7 nucleotides line up with TRBD2. CDR3 length equals 15 residues. The germline gives CDR1 PRHDT, CDR2 FYEKMQ (reference sequence). The CDR3: CASSQGGRGTDTKYF. DNA of the CDR3: TGTGCCAGCAGTCAAGGAGGGAGGGGCACGGATACGAAGTATTTT.

This rearrangement joins TRBV2 to TRBJ1-3, with 7 positions matching TRBD1. Germline trimming cut 8 bases from V and 3 bases from J; bases unmatched to any gene: 10. The germline gives CDR1 SNHLY, CDR2 FYNNEI. This CDR3 spans 15 amino acids. In nucleotides, the CDR3 is TGTGCCAGCCGGGACCAAGGGGGCGATGGAAACACCATATATTTT. Amino acids: CASRDQGGDGNTIYF.

At least ten counts were recorded for this clonotype. V is TRBV12-3 or TRBV12-4 and J is TRBJ2-7; D is undetermined. Between the trimmed V and J ends, which lost 5 bases and 0 bases, there was a span of 11 bases. The CDR3 totals 14 residues. The CDR3 region is CASSPRRSSYEQYF. CDR3 DNA sequence: TGTGCCAGCAGTCCCCGACGGAGCTCCTACGAGCAGTACTTC.

This CDR3 is CASSITGTPITNEKLFF. CDR3 coding DNA: TGTGCCAGCAGTATAACCGGGACACCCATAACTAATGAAAAACTGTTTTTT. The chain has TRBV28 and TRBJ1-4, with D perhaps TRBD1 (6 bases). The CDR3 is made up of 17 amino acids. V lost 5 bases and J lost 1, with 17 bases in between. The germline CDR1 and CDR2 sequences are MDHEN and SYDVKM. The whole variable domain, filled in from reference TRBV28 and TRBJ1-4, reads DVKVTQSSRYLVKRTGEKVFLECVQDMDHENMFWYRQDPGLGLRLIYFSYDVKMKEKGDIPEGYSVSREKKERFSLILESASTNQTSMYLCASSITGTPITNEKLFFGSGTQLSVL.

Concerning this clonotype itself: One end of the junction fails to match germline, which may point to a read error. V and J are TRBV7-4 and TRBJ2-1; D ambiguous. This CDR3 has 16 residues. The germline V gene has CDR1 SGHVT and CDR2 SQSDAQ. CDR3 DNA: TGTGTCAGCAGCTTAGAACTGGCTCGTTCCTACAATGAGCAGTTCTTC. It encodes CVSSLELARSYNEQFF. The whole variable domain, remainder taken from reference TRBV7-4 and TRBJ2-1, is GAGVSQSPRYKVAKRGRDVALRCDSISGHVTLYWYRQTLGQGSEVLTYSQSDAQRDKSGRPSGRFSAERPERSVSTLKIQRTEQGDSAVYLCVSSLELARSYNEQFFGPGTRLTVL.

The chain combines TRBV10-3 with TRBJ2-5; 9 positions match TRBD2. Germline assignment: CDR1 ENHRY and CDR2 SYGVKD. V was clipped by 7 bases and J by 4 bases; unmatched bases: 13. There are 16 residues in the CDR3. This chain's CDR3 is CAIIGGGGRASETQYF. The CDR3 DNA reads as TGTGCCATCATTGGAGGGGGCGGGAGGGCCTCAGAGACCCAGTACTTC.

The J gene is TRBJ2-1, the V gene TRBV12-1; the table's D call of TRBD2 was not tested on the DNA. TRBV12-1 is an annotated pseudogene. There are 19 residues in the CDR3. Here the CDR3 reads CASSFLGLAGNASYNEQLF. In DNA, the CDR3 is TGTGCCAGCAGCTTTCTCGGGCTAGCGGGAAATGCCTCCTACAATGAGCAGCTCTTC.

To note about this clonotype: This sequence may be a read error, since a much larger clone differs from it by one base. V usage is TRBV12-3 or TRBV12-4 and J usage is TRBJ1-3, with D maybe TRBD1 (5 bases). The CDR3 has 13 amino acids. Here the CDR3 reads CASRRGSGNTTYF. CDR3 nucleotide sequence: TGTGCCAGCAGGAGGGGTTCTGGAAACACCACATATTTT.

With respect to this clonotype: A much larger clone lies one base from this, so it may be a read error. V usage is TRBV4-2 and J usage is TRBJ2-7; D gene uncertain. V gave up 4 bases and J gave up 6 bases, with 13 bases separating them. Germline CDR1 and CDR2: LGHNA and YNFKEQ. This CDR3 is 13 amino acids long. The CDR3 protein is CASSPALALEQYF. The CDR3 DNA is TGTGCCAGCAGCCCGGCCCTGGCTCTCGAGCAGTACTTC.

The genes are TRBV28 and TRBJ1-2; a weak D match, TRBD1 (5 bases). CDR3 length: 13 amino acids. Germline CDR1 MDHEN, CDR2 SYDVKM. The CDR3 spells CVGSWAGSYGYTF. The CDR3 region has the DNA TGTGTCGGCAGCTGGGCAGGGTCCTATGGCTACACCTTC.

This clonotype was detected many times. CDR3 sequence: CSVEDLNGTGTGVDTEAFF. Here the CDR3 DNA reads TGCAGCGTTGAAGATCTTAATGGGACAGGGACGGGGGTGGACACTGAAGCTTTCTTT. The rearrangement joins TRBV29-1 to TRBJ1-1; 9 positions agree with TRBD1. J gave up 3 bases and V 0 bases, and 17 bases lay outside the gene matches. CDR3 length: 19 residues. Germline CDR1 reads SQVTM; CDR2 reads ANQGSEA.

This clonotype appeared many times. The chain is built from TRBV4-2 and TRBJ2-1; 12 bases map to TRBD2. The CDR3 has 17 residues. V dropped 1 base and J dropped 4; count of bases not matched to a gene: 5. Per the germline V gene, CDR1 is LGHNA and CDR2 is YNFKEQ. The CDR3 DNA sequence: TGTGCCAGCAGCCAAGTCCAAGGACTAGCGGGATACAATGAGCAGTTCTTC. It codes for CASSQVQGLAGYNEQFF.

On this clonotype itself: This may stem from a read error, because a much larger clone lies one nucleotide away. V usage is TRBV12-3 or TRBV12-4 and J usage is TRBJ1-5; 10 bases are shared with TRBD1. V shed 6 bases and J 7 bases; nucleotides not matched to a gene: 6. This CDR3 contains 14 residues. DNA for the CDR3: TGTGCCAGCAGGGCAATGGGACAGGGGCAGCCCCAGCATTTT. Translated, it gives CASRAMGQGQPQHF.

Only a few counts were recorded for this clonotype. V and J are TRBV7-6 and TRBJ1-1; tentatively, D is TRBD1 (5 bases). V lost 2 bases and J lost 3, with 7 bases in between. The CDR3 totals 13 residues. CDR1 is SGHVS, CDR2 FNYEAQ, per germline. The chain's CDR3 is CASSLLQDTEAFF. CDR3 in DNA: TGTGCCAGCAGCTTATTACAGGACACTGAAGCTTTCTTT.